The clone carrying this T cell receptor (beta chain) came up a few times. Its specificity is unknown. The assay that was used to sequence DNA from cultured CD4+ T cells was the Oncomine TCR Beta short-read assay. Via MiXCR, TCRdb re-called the PCR reads, giving one row per CDR3 protein. The repertoire holds about 7,100 distinct CDR3 sequences, with roughly 61% as singletons. This entry comes from a study of vaccination and CD4 T cells after COVID-19. Trimming pared 4 bases from V and 2 bases from J, leaving 6 bases between. The CDR3 has 13 amino acids. Germline-derived CDR1 and CDR2 are KGHDR and SFDVKD. Described treatment: roughly nine-day PBMC culture with coronavirus spike peptide pools or control peptides (ViraFEST assay). Peptide pool stimulation in ViraFEST expanded antigen-specific T cells, whose TCRs were then sequenced.

The chain has TRBV24-1 and TRBJ2-3, with no clear D. The TCR originated in a human donor who had recovered from COVID-19. The sequencing input was CD4+ T cells from blood, cultured in vitro. The CDR3 here is CATSDPVTDTQYF. In nucleotides, the CDR3 is TGTGCCACCAGTGACCCAGTCACAGATACGCAGTATTTT.